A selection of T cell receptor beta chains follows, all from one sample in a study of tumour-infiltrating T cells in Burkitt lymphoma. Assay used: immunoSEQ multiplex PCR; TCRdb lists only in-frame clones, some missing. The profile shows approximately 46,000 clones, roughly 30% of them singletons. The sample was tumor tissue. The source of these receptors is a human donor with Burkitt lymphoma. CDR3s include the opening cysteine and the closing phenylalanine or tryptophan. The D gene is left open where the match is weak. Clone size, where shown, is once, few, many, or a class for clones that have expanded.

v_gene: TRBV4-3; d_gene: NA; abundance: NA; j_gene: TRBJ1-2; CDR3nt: TGCGCCAGCAGCCAAGAGAGGGCCGGGGGCTACACCTTC; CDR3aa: CASSQERAGGYTF
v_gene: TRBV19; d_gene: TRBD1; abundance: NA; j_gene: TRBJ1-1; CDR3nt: TGTGCCACCCTACCCCCGACAGGGATCATTGAAGCTTTCTTT; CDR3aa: CATLPPTGIIEAFF
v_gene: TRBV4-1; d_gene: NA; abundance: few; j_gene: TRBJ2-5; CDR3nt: TGCGCCAGCAGCCAAGATCACGGCGGAGGGCCCCCAAAGACCCAGTACTTC; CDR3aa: CASSQDHGGGPPKTQYF
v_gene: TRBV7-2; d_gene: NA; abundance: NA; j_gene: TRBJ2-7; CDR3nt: TGTGCCAGCAGCTTAGAACACGGAAGCTCCTACGAGCAGTACTTC; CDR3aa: CASSLEHGSSYEQYF
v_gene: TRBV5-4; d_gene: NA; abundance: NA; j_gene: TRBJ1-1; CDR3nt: TGTGCCAGCACGACCACGGGAGGGAACACTGAAGCTTTCTTT; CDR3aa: CASTTTGGNTEAFF
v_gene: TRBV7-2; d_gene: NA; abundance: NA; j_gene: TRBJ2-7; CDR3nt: TGTGCCAGCAGGAGGGTCCAAACCTACGAGCAGTACTTC; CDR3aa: CASRRVQTYEQYF
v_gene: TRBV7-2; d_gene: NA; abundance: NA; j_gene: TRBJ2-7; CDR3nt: TGTGCCAGCAGCAACGTCAGGAACGAGCAGTACTTC; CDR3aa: CASSNVRNEQYF
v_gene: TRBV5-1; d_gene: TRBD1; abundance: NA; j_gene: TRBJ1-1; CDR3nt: TGCGCCAGCATGACAGGGGCTGGGATACCTGAAGCTTTCTTT; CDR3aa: CASMTGAGIPEAFF
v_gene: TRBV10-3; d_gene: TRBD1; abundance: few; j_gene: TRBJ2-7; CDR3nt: TGTGCCATCAGCACCGGGACAGGGGGCTCAGTTAGGTACTTC; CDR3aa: CAISTGTGGSVRYF
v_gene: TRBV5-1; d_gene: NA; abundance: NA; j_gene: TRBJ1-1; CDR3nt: TGCGCCAGCAGCTTGGTATGGGCGAACACTGAAGCTTTCTTT; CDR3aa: CASSLVWANTEAFF
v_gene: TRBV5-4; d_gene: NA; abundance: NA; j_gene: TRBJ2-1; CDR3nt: TGTGCCAGCAGCTCGGACATCAATGAGCAGTTCTTC; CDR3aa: CASSSDINEQFF
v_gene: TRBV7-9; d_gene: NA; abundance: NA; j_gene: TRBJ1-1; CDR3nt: TGTGCCAGCAGCTCCACTTGGACAGACGGGAACACTGAAGCTTTCTTT; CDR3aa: CASSSTWTDGNTEAFF
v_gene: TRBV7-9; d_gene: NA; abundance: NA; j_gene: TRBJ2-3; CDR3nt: TGTGCCAGCAGCTTACCGGGGGGCTATGGTACGCAGTATTTT; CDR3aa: CASSLPGGYGTQYF
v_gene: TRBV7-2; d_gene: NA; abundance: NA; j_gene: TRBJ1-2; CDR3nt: TGTGCCAGCAGCGCTGACACCTATGGCTACACCTTC; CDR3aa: CASSADTYGYTF
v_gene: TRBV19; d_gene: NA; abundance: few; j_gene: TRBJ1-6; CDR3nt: TGTGCCAGTAGTACCCCGGGACCCAGGAGTGTTTGGTCCTATAATTCACCCCTCCACTTT; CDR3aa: CASSTPGPRSVWSYNSPLHF